The entry below gives a single T cell receptor (beta chain) sequence along with its context. The sample belongs to a study of blood T cell repertoires in COVID-19. Study-level background: Collection of acute and convalescent COVID-19 samples took place in the United States, Italy and Spain. T cells, B-cell-depleted T cells, or PBMCs provided the cDNA or gDNA that served as material.

This CDR3 has 13 residues. The germline CDR1 and CDR2 sequences are SGHRS and YFSETQ. V lost 4 bases to trimming and J lost 5 bases, with 11 bases between them. Methods used by the authors: By means of reference gene primer amplification, nucleated cell counts were estimated. Data came from immunoSEQ multiplex PCR; TCRdb stores just in-frame clones and leaves some out. V and J calls and clone size follow that table, whereas D and trimming were derived from the DNA. The data show a few hundred thousand clones, with approximately 87% seen just once and 4.6% held by the top ten. This rearrangement joins TRBV5-1 to TRBJ2-3; D is unclear. The TCR comes from a man aged 55 to 70 who had recovered from COVID-19. Source material: peripheral blood. CDR3 DNA sequence: TGCGCCAGCAGCCCACCCACGGGAGATACGCAGTATTTT. It is translated as CASSPPTGDTQYF.